This T cell receptor beta chain was captured by sequencing in a study of blood T cell repertoires in COVID-19. From germline, CDR1 is SNHLY and CDR2 FYNNEI. V lost 5 bases and J lost 2; bases outside the gene matches: 3. This CDR3 is 14 amino acids long. Per the original data handling: Nucleated cell counts were estimated from reference gene primer amplification. Sequencing was performed with immunoSEQ multiplex PCR; in TCRdb, only in-frame clones are kept and a portion is missing. V and J calls and clone size come straight from that table; D and trimming were deduced from the DNA. This sample carries about 37,000 clones, over 80% of them seen once, and the ten largest clones take approximately 15%.

What was sequenced was peripheral blood. The chain joins TRBV2 to TRBJ2-3; TRBD1 matches at 8 bases. The TCR comes from a woman under 40 in a cohort sampled during active COVID-19. CDR3 DNA sequence: TGTGCCAGCAGTCGGACAGGGTACACAGATACGCAGTATTTT. Protein sequence: CASSRTGYTDTQYF.